A selection of T cell receptor beta chains follows, all from one sample in a study of blood T cells in healthy people across ages. TCRdb called the 5' RACE reads again in MiXCR, with one record for every CDR3 protein. The data contain about 1.8 million distinct CDR3 sequences, just under 50% of them singletons. The specimen was blood. Source of these receptors: a woman aged 40 to 50 in good health. The CDR3 runs from the conserved cysteine through the conserved F or W. Each record gives: clone size, V gene, J gene, CDR3 protein. Some rows have no size entry. The others give once, few or many, or a class for an expanded clone.

few	TRBV25-1	TRBJ1-2	CASSGFSGGYTF
.	TRBV6-5	TRBJ2-1	CATTPGRTSANEQFF
.	TRBV4-1	TRBJ2-7	CASSQDERDRGSYEQYF
.	TRBV3-1	TRBJ2-1	CASSQAVLAGFADEQFF
.	TRBV20-1	TRBJ2-3	CSARDPRTGRTDTQYF
.	TRBV28	TRBJ2-3	CASSSTGVGSADTQYF
.	TRBV20-1	TRBJ1-2	CSARDGQYGYTF
.	TRBV20-1	TRBJ1-1	CSAPRGGGHTEAFF
few	TRBV12-3/TRBV12-4	TRBJ2-7	CASSRQAKSEQYF
few	TRBV4-3	TRBJ1-6	CASSQNIPESQNNSPLHF